These 25 T cell receptor beta chains were sequenced from one sample in a study of T cell responses to AZD1222 COVID-19 vaccine. Sequenced by immunoSEQ multiplex PCR; TCRdb stores in-frame clones only, minus some. This repertoire shows roughly 200,000 clones, approximately 94% found once; its top ten account for around 1.7%. Source: peripheral blood, taken 28 days after the second dose of the MenACWY control vaccine. The receptor source for this set is an adult who received the MenACWY meningococcal vaccine as a control.

CDR3 coding DNA: TGTGCCAGCAAGGGGCCCCACAGGGGGGACACTGAAGCTTTCTTT. Protein product: CASKGPHRGDTEAFF. This chain connects TRBV11-1 to TRBJ1-1; 8 nucleotides agree with TRBD1. This CDR3 region has 15 residues. Germline CDR1 SGHAT, CDR2 FQDESV (reference sequence). The junction had 10 bases not matched to a gene; V was cut back by 7 bases and J by 3 bases.

This clone was seen a single time. This chain joins TRBV7-8 and TRBJ2-2; TRBD1 agrees at 7 bases. Trimming cost V 4 bases and J 0 bases; bases outside gene matches: 5. The length of the CDR3 is 16 residues. Germline V gene sequence: CDR1 SGHVS, CDR2 FQNEAQ. For the CDR3, the DNA is TGTGCCAGCAGCTCCCGGGACAGTCCGAACACCGGGGAGCTGTTTTTT. Translated: CASSSRDSPNTGELFF.

The chain has TRBV19 and TRBJ1-1, with a tentative D call TRBD1 (5 bases). Germline-derived CDR1 and CDR2 are LNHDA and SQIVND (reference sequence). This CDR3 has 13 amino acids. V shed 4 bases and J shed 7 bases, with 13 bases lying between them. This CDR3 is CASSSTGRVEAFF. Written as DNA, the CDR3 is TGTGCCAGTAGTAGTACGGGGCGCGTTGAAGCTTTCTTT.

The chain is built from TRBV29-1 and TRBJ2-3, with 11 bases that match TRBD1. Looked up from germline, CDR1 is SQVTM and CDR2 is ANQGSEA. This CDR3 comprises 14 residues. Trimming took 7 bases from V and 4 from J; bases not matched to a gene: 7. Written as DNA, the CDR3 is TGCAGCGGGGCCGGGACAGGGGGAGCAGATACGCAGTATTTT. This translates into CSGAGTGGADTQYF.

This rearrangement joins TRBV5-1 to TRBJ1-1, with a tentative D call TRBD1 (6 bases). CDR1 and CDR2 (germline): SGHRS, YFSETQ. V was shortened by 0 bases and J by 0 bases, with 12 bases between the two germline ends. CDR3 length: 16 amino acids. Here the CDR3 DNA reads TGCGCCAGCAGCTTGGGGGAGGGGGGGCTGAACACTGAAGCTTTCTTT. It specifies CASSLGEGGLNTEAFF.

The rearrangement links TRBV27 to TRBJ2-7, with 9 positions matching TRBD1. The germline CDR1 and CDR2 sequences are MNHEY and SMNVEV (reference sequence). The CDR3 spans 14 residues. V trimming: 5 bases; J trimming: 5 bases; junction bases outside the gene matches: 7. The CDR3 here is CASSLLGQGNEQYF. In nucleotides, the CDR3 is TGTGCCAGCAGTCTCCTAGGACAGGGGAACGAGCAGTACTTC.

The V call is TRBV2, the J call TRBJ2-5; D is perhaps TRBD1 (6 bases). V was pared by 6 bases and J by 4 bases, with 12 bases between. Germline CDR1 reads SNHLY; CDR2 reads FYNNEI. This CDR3 contains 13 residues. The CDR3 sequence: CASRSGAGETQYF. The CDR3 region has the DNA TGTGCCAGCAGATCAGGGGCCGGAGAGACCCAGTACTTC.

CDR3 protein: CASSNQGSQPENEQYF. CDR3 DNA: TGTGCCAGCAGCAACCAGGGGAGCCAGCCAGAGAACGAGCAGTACTTC. The V and J genes are TRBV28 and TRBJ2-7, with a possible D match to TRBD1 (6 bases). This CDR3 has 16 residues. Germline-derived CDR1 and CDR2 are MDHEN and SYDVKM. V was pared by 6 bases and J by 5 bases, with 23 bases between.

The chain is built from TRBV2 and TRBJ2-1; D not resolved. V lost 2 bases, J lost 1 base, and 12 bases lay in between. Germline values: CDR1 SNHLY, CDR2 FYNNEI. The length of the CDR3 is 16 residues. The CDR3 is CASSENLGMSYNEQFF. CDR3 sequence (DNA): TGTGCCAGCAGTGAAAACCTAGGTATGTCCTACAATGAGCAGTTCTTC.

This chain connects TRBV19 to TRBJ2-6; possible D gene TRBD1, 5 bases. With 4 bases removed from V and 2 bases from J, the gap between germline ends came to 12 bases. CDR3 length: 16 residues. Germline V CDR1 and CDR2: LNHDA, SQIVND (reference sequence). The CDR3 sequence: CASSRGHTAGANVLTF. The CDR3 DNA sequence: TGTGCCAGTAGTAGGGGCCACACGGCTGGGGCCAACGTCCTGACTTTC.

The V call is TRBV9, the J call TRBJ1-6; the D is unclear. With 4 bases removed from V and 13 bases from J, the gap between germline ends came to 12 bases. Germline V lookup: CDR1 SGDLS, CDR2 YYNGEE. This CDR3 is 12 amino acids long. The CDR3 coding sequence is TGTGCCAGCAGCAACTCCAACGCCCCCCTCCACTTT. This translates into CASSNSNAPLHF.

The chain carries TRBV28 and TRBJ2-1; TRBD2 matches 12 bases. The V gene end was trimmed by 6 bases and the J gene end by 2 bases; junction bases not matched to a gene: 8. Germline V gene lookup returns CDR1 MDHEN and CDR2 SYDVKM. The CDR3 has 17 residues. The CDR3 spells CASRGLAGGPAYNEQFF. CDR3 sequence (DNA): TGTGCCAGCAGGGGGCTAGCGGGAGGGCCAGCCTACAATGAGCAGTTCTTC.

The rearrangement joins TRBV5-4 to TRBJ2-5; no clear D. Trimming shortened V by 2 bases and J by 4 bases, and 6 bases separated the two germline ends. Germline lookup yields CDR1 SGHNT and CDR2 YYREEE (reference sequence). This CDR3 region has 12 residues. This CDR3 is CASSFGRETQYF. DNA of the CDR3: TGTGCCAGCAGCTTCGGGCGAGAGACCCAGTACTTC. Variable domain in full (rest from reference TRBV5-4 and TRBJ2-5): ETGVTQSPTHLIKTRGQQVTLRCSSQSGHNTVSWYQQALGQGPQFIFQYYREEENGRGNFPPRFSGLQFPNYSSELNVNALELDDSALYLCASSFGRETQYFGPGTRLLVL.

The count of this clone is one. The chain has TRBV5-5 and TRBJ2-7; D possibly uses TRBD1 or TRBD2 (5 bases each). Trimming took off 2 bases at V and 1 base at J, with 7 bases between the two ends. Germline V lookup: CDR1 SGHKS, CDR2 YYEKEE (reference sequence). This CDR3 region has 13 residues. CDR3 DNA: TGTGCCAGCAGCTTTGGGGGTTCCTACGAGCAGTACTTC. It yields the protein CASSFGGSYEQYF.

This rearrangement joins TRBV28 to TRBJ1-1; D unclear. This CDR3 is built from 14 residues. Germline V lookup: CDR1 MDHEN, CDR2 SYDVKM. V lost 3 bases and J 4 bases, leaving 12 bases between the germline ends. As DNA, the CDR3 is TGTGCCAGCAGTTTGTTGGGCTTCCGCACTGAAGCTTTCTTT. Translation: CASSLLGFRTEAFF.

This clone has a handful of counts. The rearrangement uses TRBV7-2 and TRBJ1-5, with TRBD1 as a possible D gene (5 bases). Trimming removed 2 bases at V and 7 bases at J, with 15 bases between. CDR1 and CDR2 from the germline V gene are SGHTA and FQGNSA. This CDR3 has 15 amino acids. In DNA, the CDR3 is TGTGCCAGCAGCTTAATTGGCAGGGAGCACCAGCCCCAGCATTTT. It encodes CASSLIGREHQPQHF.

The rearrangement joins TRBV7-9 to TRBJ2-2; possible D gene TRBD1, 5 bases. The CDR3 extends over 13 amino acids. V was shortened by 10 bases and J by 1 base, with 10 bases between the two germline ends. The germline V gene encodes CDR1 SEHNR and CDR2 FQNEAQ (reference sequence). The CDR3 bases are TGTGCCACGCTCAGGGAGAACACCGGGGAGCTGTTTTTT. It is translated as CATLRENTGELFF.

The chain links TRBV10-2 to TRBJ2-5; 7 nucleotides agree with TRBD2. The CDR3 sequence is 12 residues long. The J segment lost 5 bases and the V segment lost 8 bases, leaving 5 bases of the junction unmatched. CDR1 is WSHSY, CDR2 SAAADI, per germline. The CDR3 region has the DNA TGCGCCAGCGGGGAGGGTCGGGAGACCCAGTACTTC. This codes for CASGEGRETQYF.

The CDR3: CASSLGQDYGYTF. CDR3 coding DNA: TGTGCCAGTAGTTTAGGCCAGGACTATGGCTACACCTTC. This rearrangement joins TRBV19 to TRBJ1-2, with D unresolved. V was pared by 5 bases and J by 3 bases, with 10 bases between. Per the germline V gene, CDR1 is LNHDA and CDR2 is SQIVND (reference sequence). The CDR3 totals 13 residues.

The chain employs TRBV28 and TRBJ2-2, with D possibly called TRBD1 or TRBD2 (6 bases each). Germline V gene lookup returns CDR1 MDHEN and CDR2 SYDVKM. Trimming pared 7 bases from V and 4 bases from J, leaving 16 bases between. This CDR3 spans 15 amino acids. CDR3 sequence reads: CASITNREVTGELFF. CDR3 DNA: TGTGCCAGCATTACAAACAGGGAGGTCACCGGGGAGCTGTTTTTT.

This sequence joins TRBV29-1 and TRBJ2-7, with TRBD1 matching over 10 bases. V lost 1 base and J lost 9; bases outside the gene matches: 9. Germline V gene sequence: CDR1 SQVTM, CDR2 ANQGSEA. The CDR3 extends over 14 amino acids. The CDR3 region is CSVEGGTGEMGQYF. For the CDR3, the DNA is TGCAGCGTTGAAGGGGGGACAGGGGAGATGGGGCAGTACTTC.

This chain uses TRBV5-8 with TRBJ2-3; 7 bases are a match to TRBD2. Germline CDR1 is SGHTS and CDR2 is YDEGEE. V lost 0 bases, J lost 1 base, and 8 bases stayed unmatched. The CDR3 is made up of 17 amino acids. The CDR3, as DNA: TGTGCCAGCAGCTTGGCCGGGGGGAGTGGTGGCACAGATACGCAGTATTTT. Encoded protein: CASSLAGGSGGTDTQYF. Variable domain in full (rest from reference TRBV5-8 and TRBJ2-3): EAGVTQSPTHLIKTRGQQATLRCSPISGHTSVYWYQQALGLGLQFLLWYDEGEERNRGNFPPRFSGRQFPNYSSELNVNALELEDSALYLCASSLAGGSGGTDTQYFGPGTRLTVL.

This clone was seen a few times. The chain uses TRBV6-4 and TRBJ2-3; 9 bases align to TRBD2. The germline CDR1 and CDR2 sequences are MRHNA and SNTAGT. Unmatched junction bases numbered 4, after V lost 3 bases and J lost 0 bases. The CDR3 is 16 amino acids. CDR3 region: CASSDTAGGSTDTQYF. Written as DNA, the CDR3 is TGTGCCAGCAGTGATACGGCGGGAGGGAGCACAGATACGCAGTATTTT.

The chain links TRBV13 to TRBJ2-2, with D unclear. This CDR3 has 14 residues. Deletions cut 1 base from V and 4 bases from J, with 7 bases between. Looked up from germline, CDR1 is PRHDT and CDR2 is FYEKMQ (reference sequence). The CDR3 DNA follows: TGTGCCAGCAGCTTAGATGACGGCACCGGGGAGCTGTTTTTT. Its translation is CASSLDDGTGELFF.

The chain is built from TRBV12-3 or TRBV12-4 and TRBJ1-1; D possibly corresponds to TRBD1 (6 bases). Trimming took off 8 bases at V and 3 bases at J, with 13 bases between the two ends. The CDR3 has 13 residues. CDR3 in DNA: TGTGCCAGCCACAGGGTGGGGGACACTGAAGCTTTCTTT. Translating it yields CASHRVGDTEAFF.